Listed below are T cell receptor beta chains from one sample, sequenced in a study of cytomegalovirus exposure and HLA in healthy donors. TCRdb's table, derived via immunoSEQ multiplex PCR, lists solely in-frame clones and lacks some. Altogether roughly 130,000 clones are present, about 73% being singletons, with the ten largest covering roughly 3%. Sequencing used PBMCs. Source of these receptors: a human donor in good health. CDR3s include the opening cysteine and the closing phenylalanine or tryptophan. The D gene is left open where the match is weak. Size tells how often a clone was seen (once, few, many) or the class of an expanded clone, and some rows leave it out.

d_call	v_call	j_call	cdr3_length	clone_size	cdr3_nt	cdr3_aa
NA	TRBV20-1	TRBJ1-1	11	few	TGCAGTGCTGCAGGGGTTACTGAAGCTTTCTTT	CSAAGVTEAFF
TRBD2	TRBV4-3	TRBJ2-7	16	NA	TGCGCCAGCAGCCAAGGACTAGCGGGCACCTCCTACGAGCAGTACTTC	CASSQGLAGTSYEQYF
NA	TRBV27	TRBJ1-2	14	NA	TGTGCCAGCAGCTCCCACGGGGTAGATCGCGGCTACACCTTC	CASSSHGVDRGYTF
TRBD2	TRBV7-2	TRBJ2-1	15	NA	TGTGCCAGCAGCGGGGGACTAGCGGGTAGCAATGAGCAGTTCTTC	CASSGGLAGSNEQFF
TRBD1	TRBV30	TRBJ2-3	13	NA	TGTGCCGGGGGACAGGGGGGGGAGGATACGCAGTATTTT	CAGGQGGEDTQYF
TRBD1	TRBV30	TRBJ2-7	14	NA	TGTGCCTGGAGTGTAGCAGGGGGCGGGTACGAGCAGTACTTC	CAWSVAGGGYEQYF
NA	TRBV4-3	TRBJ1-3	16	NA	TGCGCCAGCAGCCAAGATCAGGGAATCTCTGGAAACACCATATATTTT	CASSQDQGISGNTIYF
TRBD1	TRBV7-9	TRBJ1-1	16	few	TGTTCCAGCAGCTACCGACAGGGTCTGAGGGACACTGAAGCTTTCTTT	CSSSYRQGLRDTEAFF
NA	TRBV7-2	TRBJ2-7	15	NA	TGTGCCAGCAGCTTAGCGCTCCCAGGTTCCTACGAGCAGTACTTC	CASSLALPGSYEQYF
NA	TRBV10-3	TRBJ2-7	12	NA	TGCGCCGCCCAAAACGACAACTACGAGCAGTACTTC	CAAQNDNYEQYF
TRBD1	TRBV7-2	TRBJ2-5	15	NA	TGTGCCAGCAGCTCATCGGACAGGGCTCGGGAGACCCAGTACTTC	CASSSSDRARETQYF
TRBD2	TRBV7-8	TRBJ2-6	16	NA	TGTGCCAGCAGCCTAGCGGGCATCTCTGGGGCCAACGTCCTGACTTTC	CASSLAGISGANVLTF
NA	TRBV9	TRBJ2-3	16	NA	TGTGCCAGCAGCCCCCTGGACGGGACATACACAGATACGCAGTATTTT	CASSPLDGTYTDTQYF
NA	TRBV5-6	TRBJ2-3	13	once	TGTGCCAGCAGCTTGGACTCGGTGTCGAGGCAGTATTTT	CASSLDSVSRQYF
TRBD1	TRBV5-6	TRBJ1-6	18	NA	TGTGCCAGCAGCTCCTCCAGGGACAGGGGATTCTATAATTCACCCCTCCACTTT	CASSSSRDRGFYNSPLHF
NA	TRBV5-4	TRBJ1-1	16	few	TGTGCCAGCAGCTTGCTAGGGGTAAATCTGAACACTGAAGCTTTCTTT	CASSLLGVNLNTEAFF
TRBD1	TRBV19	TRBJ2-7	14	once	TGTGCCAGTAGCCCTATGACAGGGAAATACGAGCAGTACTTC	CASSPMTGKYEQYF
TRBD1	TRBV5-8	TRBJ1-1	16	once	TGTGCCAGCAGCTTCAACAGGGGTCCCTCAAACACTGAAGCTTTCTTT	CASSFNRGPSNTEAFF
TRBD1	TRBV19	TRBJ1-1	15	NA	TGTGCCAGTAATCCCAACAGGGGTATGAACACTGAAGCTTTCTTT	CASNPNRGMNTEAFF
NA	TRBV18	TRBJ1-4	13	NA	TGTGCCAGCTCTCCCCGGGAACGGGAAAAGCTGTTTTTT	CASSPREREKLFF
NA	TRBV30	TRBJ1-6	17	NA	TGTGCCTGGGCCGGGAGAGGTAGAATAGGATATAATTCACCCCTCCACTTT	CAWAGRGRIGYNSPLHF
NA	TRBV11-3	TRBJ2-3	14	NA	TGTGCCAGCAGCTTAGGTGGCAAATCAGATACGCAGTATTTT	CASSLGGKSDTQYF
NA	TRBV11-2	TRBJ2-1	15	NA	TGTGCCAGCAGCCCCGGGAGTTCGGCCTACAATGAGCAGTTCTTC	CASSPGSSAYNEQFF
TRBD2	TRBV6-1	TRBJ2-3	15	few	TGTGCCAGCAGCAATGGAGCGGGAGGTACGGATACGCAGTATTTT	CASSNGAGGTDTQYF
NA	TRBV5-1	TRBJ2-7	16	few	TGCGCCAGCAGCGACGAGGGACTCTCGACAGGGTACGAGCAGTACTTC	CASSDEGLSTGYEQYF
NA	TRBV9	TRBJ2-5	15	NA	TGTGCCAGCAGCGTATCAGGGGTAGGACAAGAGACCCAGTACTTC	CASSVSGVGQETQYF
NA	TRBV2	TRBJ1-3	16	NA	TGTGCCAGCAGTGAATCCCGGGGGGGGCGCGGAAACACCATATATTTT	CASSESRGGRGNTIYF
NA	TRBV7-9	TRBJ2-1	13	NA	TGTGCCAGCAGCAGAAAACTAGTGAGGGAGCAGTTCTTC	CASSRKLVREQFF
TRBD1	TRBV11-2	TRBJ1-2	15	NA	TGTGCCAGCAGCGCATTGGGGACAGGGGGTCGGGGCTACACCTTC	CASSALGTGGRGYTF